Reported below is one TCR beta chain. Original analysis: Reference gene primer amplification gave estimated nucleated cell counts. Only in-frame clones appear in the TCRdb table, and some are missing; sequencing was by immunoSEQ multiplex PCR. V, J and clone size reflect that table, while D and trimming were determined from the DNA. The data contain some 75,000 clones, about 70% of them singletons. The sample is drawn from a study of blood T cell repertoires in COVID-19. Study-wide background: Samples came from the United States, Italy and Spain, spanning acute and convalescent COVID-19. The cDNA or gDNA used as material had been derived from T cells, B-cell-depleted T cells, or PBMCs.

V lost 4 bases, J lost 0 bases, and 16 bases lay in between. Germline-derived CDR1 and CDR2 are WNHNN and SYGVQD (reference sequence). The length of the CDR3 is 17 residues. This TCR was sampled from a woman older than 75 with active or convalescent COVID-19. The chain is built from TRBV10-1 and TRBJ1-5; possible D gene TRBD1, 6 bases. Sequences were obtained from peripheral blood. The CDR3 region is CASSGPRDTYSNQPQHF. The CDR3 DNA is TGCGCCAGCAGTGGGCCCCGGGACACCTATAGCAATCAGCCCCAGCATTTT.